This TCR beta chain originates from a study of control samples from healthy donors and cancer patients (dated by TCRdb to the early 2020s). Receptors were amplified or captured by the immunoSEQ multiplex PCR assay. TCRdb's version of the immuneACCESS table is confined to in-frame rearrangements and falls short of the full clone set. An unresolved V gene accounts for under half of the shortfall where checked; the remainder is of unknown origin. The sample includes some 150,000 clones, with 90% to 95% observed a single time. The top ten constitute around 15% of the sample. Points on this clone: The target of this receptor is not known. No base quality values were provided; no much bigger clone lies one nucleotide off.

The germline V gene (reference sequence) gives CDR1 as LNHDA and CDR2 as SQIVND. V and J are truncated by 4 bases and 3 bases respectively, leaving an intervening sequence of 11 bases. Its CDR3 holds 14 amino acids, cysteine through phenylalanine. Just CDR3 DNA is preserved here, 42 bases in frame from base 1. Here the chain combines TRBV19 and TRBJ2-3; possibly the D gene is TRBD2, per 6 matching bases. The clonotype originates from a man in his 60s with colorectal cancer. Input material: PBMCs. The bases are TGTGCCAGTAGTACACCGGGGGTTACAGATACGCAGTATTTT. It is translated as CASSTPGVTDTQYF. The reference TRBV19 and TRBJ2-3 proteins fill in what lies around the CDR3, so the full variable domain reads DGGITQSPKYLFRKEGQNVTLSCEQNLNHDAMYWYRQDPGQGLRLIYYSQIVNDFQKGDIAEGYSVSREKKESFPLTVTSAQKNPTAFYLCASSTPGVTDTQYFGPGTRLTVL.